This is a list of T cell receptor beta chains from one sample in a study of cytomegalovirus exposure and HLA in healthy donors. Repertoires were generated with immunoSEQ multiplex PCR, while TCRdb's copy carries only in-frame clones and drops some. The sample includes roughly 60,000 clones, 90% to 96% of them seen just once. The sequencing sample was made of PBMCs. The receptors here all came from a man aged 18 to 29 in good health and CMV-seronegative. The CDR3 runs from the conserved cysteine through the conserved F or W.

v_call	j_call	cdr3_aa
TRBV30	TRBJ2-7	CAWSVLGTMGQYF
TRBV4-1	TRBJ1-1	CASSLEQGDTEAFF
TRBV28	TRBJ2-1	CASSLSKLAASYNEQFF
TRBV19	TRBJ2-1	CASSTGGPYNEQFF
TRBV5-6	TRBJ2-7	CASSLGQGGYEQYF
TRBV15	TRBJ2-2	CATSSDSEGQPVNTGELFF
TRBV2	TRBJ2-6	CASSVEVPISGSGANVLTF
TRBV18	TRBJ2-1	CASSPLSINEQFF
TRBV4-1	TRBJ2-2	CASSLRDRNTGELFF
TRBV5-1	TRBJ2-1	CASSLVPGSWTYNEQFF
TRBV10-3	TRBJ2-2	CATSSGLDLTGELFF
TRBV9	TRBJ2-1	CASSVGGDWGQDNEQFF
TRBV2	TRBJ2-7	CASIRPGITYEQYF
TRBV6-6	TRBJ2-5	CASSDTGTEETQYF
TRBV6-6	TRBJ2-1	CASSLGAGGVDEQFF
TRBV7-9	TRBJ2-7	CASSPAARGTPYEQYF
TRBV6-6	TRBJ2-7	CASSYSTSGTYEQYF
TRBV5-6	TRBJ1-1	CASSVQGIHTEAFF
TRBV19	TRBJ1-1	CASIPSDRGNTEAFF
TRBV6-1	TRBJ2-1	CASSGTSGSNYNEQFF
TRBV9	TRBJ2-3	CASSPADYNTQYF
TRBV14	TRBJ2-3	CASSLTRDSRRQGTDTQYF
TRBV18	TRBJ2-5	CASSPPGGTQYF
TRBV2	TRBJ2-1	CASKPRVGTSGSTHNEQFF
TRBV5-3	TRBJ1-1	CARSGQGPITEAFF
TRBV14	TRBJ2-1	CASSHRQGSYNEQFF
TRBV5-1	TRBJ2-3	CASSPLAGGSTDTQYF
TRBV7-2	TRBJ2-6	CASSVSAAGLSGANVLTF
TRBV19	TRBJ2-5	CASSISEGAAETQYF
TRBV5-1	TRBJ2-1	CASSLDGSGNEQFF
TRBV5-1	TRBJ1-5	CASSLLGQSNQPQHF
TRBV21-1	TRBJ2-7	CASSPVSYEQYF
TRBV10-3	TRBJ2-7	CAISESGNRGREQYF
TRBV30	TRBJ2-7	CAWSANSGMLEQYF
TRBV5-3	TRBJ2-1	CARSYGRATYNEQFF
TRBV7-2	TRBJ2-7	CASSFSGLYEQYF
TRBV7-2	TRBJ1-2	CASSSTTGTGDNYGYTF
TRBV6-6	TRBJ2-7	CASSVTSPGSYEQYF
TRBV5-1	TRBJ2-1	CASSSGTGFNEQFF
TRBV21-1	TRBJ2-7	CASSLKARVPRLEREQYF
TRBV9	TRBJ2-2	CASSPRGSGENTGELFF
TRBV28	TRBJ1-2	CASSSRPDNYGYTF
TRBV29-1	TRBJ2-3	CSAPGTSGRTDTQYF
TRBV10-3	TRBJ1-1	CAASQTGQSTEAFF
TRBV7-9	TRBJ1-1	CASSLGLFQTGDNTEAFF